This TCR beta chain appears in the sequencing data of a study of shared clonotypes between healthy human individuals. Regarding the study as a whole: Relative to clonotypes present in all four donors, those not shared had lower generation probabilities. Tissues were not sampled, only blood, and their repertoires likely differ.

A remark on this clone: Antigen: not known.

The genomic DNA of each subset was split evenly across several immunoSEQ plates. Generated by immunoSEQ multiplex PCR, the TCRdb table keeps only in-frame clones and is missing some. The top ten clones hold approximately 0.38% of a sample with 1,400,000 or so clones, 98% of them seen once. The study separated CD4+ cells into CD45RA+ naive and CD45RA-negative memory subsets. The CDR3 runs to 16 residues. The J segment lost 7 bases and the V segment lost 2 bases, leaving 9 bases of the junction unmatched. Germline V lookup: CDR1 MNHNY, CDR2 SVGAGI (reference sequence). This rearrangement joins TRBV6-6 to TRBJ2-1; 9 nucleotides align to TRBD2. Sequencing used naive CD4+ T cells sorted from blood. The sample's subset: CD45RA+ positively selected. The sequence was collected from a man aged 25 to 40 in good health. The CDR3, as DNA: TGTGCCAGCAGTTACGGGGCGGGAGGGGCGCGAAATGAGCAGTTCTTC. It yields the protein CASSYGAGGARNEQFF.